This T cell receptor (beta chain) was documented in a study of blood T cell repertoires in COVID-19. Cohort assignment relied on participant-reported clinical history. In its sample, this clone was seen a few times. Germline assignment: CDR1 SGHDT and CDR2 YYEEEE. CDR3 length: 11 residues. V was pared by 5 bases and J by 7 bases, with 6 bases between. Per the original data handling: Reference gene primer amplification yielded estimated nucleated cell counts. Here immunoSEQ multiplex PCR was the method, and the copy in TCRdb shows in-frame clones only, minus some. The V and J calls and clone size were taken over from that table, and D and trimming were inferred from the DNA. The sample consists of a few hundred thousand clones, 85% of them appearing once.

The V and J genes are TRBV5-6 and TRBJ2-2, with D maybe TRBD2 (5 bases). The sequence derives from a man aged 40-49 years who had recovered from COVID-19. Source material: PBMCs or T cells enriched from blood (not recorded which). CDR3 protein: CASSRGGELFF. CDR3 nucleotide sequence: TGTGCCAGCAGTCGGGGCGGGGAGCTGTTTTTT.